This T cell receptor (beta chain) stems from a study of blood T cell repertoires in COVID-19. Study-level background: Researchers got acute and convalescent COVID-19 samples from the United States, Italy and Spain.

Ages ranged from roughly 18 to 100 years, with residence in under 25 US areas. Each participant's cohort was designated according to participant-reported clinical history. Among Cohort 3 donors, those recovered had two negative PCRs, clearance, or symptom resolution. TCRdb's copy holds only in-frame clones and misses some; the assay was immunoSEQ multiplex PCR. In the table there are around 390,000 clones, about 86% of which are singletons. Worth noting for this clone: A read error is possible here, since a much larger clone lies one base away. Within the sample, other DNA sequences also encode this same CDR3.

CDR1 SNHLY and CDR2 FYNNEI come from the germline V gene. This CDR3 is 13 amino acids long. V lost 2 bases to trimming and J lost 2 bases, with 6 bases between them. The sample taken for sequencing was PBMCs or T cells enriched from blood (not recorded which). The TCR was taken from a woman aged 45-65 years who had recovered from COVID-19. This chain joins TRBV2 and TRBJ1-2, with a possible D match to TRBD1 (5 bases). Here the CDR3 DNA reads TGTGCCAGCAGTGAACAGGGAAACTATGGCTACACCTTC. This translates into CASSEQGNYGYTF.